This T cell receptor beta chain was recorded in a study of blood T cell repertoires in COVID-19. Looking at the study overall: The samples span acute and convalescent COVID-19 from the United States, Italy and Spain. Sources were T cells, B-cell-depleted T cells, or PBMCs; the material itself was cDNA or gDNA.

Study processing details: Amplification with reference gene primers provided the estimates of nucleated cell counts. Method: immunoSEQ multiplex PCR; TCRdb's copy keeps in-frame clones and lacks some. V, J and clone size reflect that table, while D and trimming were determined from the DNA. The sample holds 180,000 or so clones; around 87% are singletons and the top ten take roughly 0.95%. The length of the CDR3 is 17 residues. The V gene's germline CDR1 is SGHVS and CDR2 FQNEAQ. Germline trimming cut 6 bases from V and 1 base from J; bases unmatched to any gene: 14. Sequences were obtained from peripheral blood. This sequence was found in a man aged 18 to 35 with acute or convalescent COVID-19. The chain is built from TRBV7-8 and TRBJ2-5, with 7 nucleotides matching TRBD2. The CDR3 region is CASRRLGRAGFQETQYF. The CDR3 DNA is TGTGCCAGCAGGAGATTGGGAAGAGCGGGGTTCCAAGAGACCCAGTACTTC.